Here is one TCR beta chain with its context. The source of the sample is a study of blood T cell repertoires in COVID-19. The wider study: COVID-19 samples from acute and convalescent phases originated in the United States, Italy and Spain. PBMCs, B-cell-depleted T cells, or T cells provided the cDNA or gDNA that made up the material.

TCRdb's copy holds only in-frame clones and misses some; the assay was immunoSEQ multiplex PCR. The table lists 130,000 or so clones, roughly 86% of them singletons. The CDR3 has 16 amino acids. From germline, CDR1 is MDHEN and CDR2 SYDVKM. Unmatched junction bases numbered 8, after V lost 6 bases and J lost 2 bases. This chain joins TRBV28 and TRBJ2-3, with 10 bases that match TRBD1. The clonotype comes from a human donor in a cohort sampled during active COVID-19. The sequenced sample was peripheral blood. CDR3 amino acids: CASSRDRGPLTDTQYF. The CDR3 DNA follows: TGTGCCAGCAGCCGGGACAGGGGCCCTCTCACAGATACGCAGTATTTT. The whole variable domain, remainder taken from reference TRBV28 and TRBJ2-3, is DVKVTQSSRYLVKRTGEKVFLECVQDMDHENMFWYRQDPGLGLRLIYFSYDVKMKEKGDIPEGYSVSREKKERFSLILESASTNQTSMYLCASSRDRGPLTDTQYFGPGTRLTVL.